Listed here is a single TCR beta chain. Relative to the germline gene, one junction end is altered; a read error may explain this. This sample was taken from a study of blood T cells in healthy people across ages. Study background: About one barcoded beta molecule per two T cells was the capture yield of template switching.

Combining a sample-barcoded 5' primer with a J-beta primer mix, a second PCR ran for roughly 6 to 12 cycles. In TCRdb, the 5' RACE reads were re-called with MiXCR into one record per CDR3 protein. Here the sample spans hundreds of thousands of distinct CDR3 sequences, about 34% being singletons. The germline V gene has CDR1 SGHNT and CDR2 YYREEE (reference sequence). The CDR3 extends over 14 amino acids. Peripheral blood from each donor was collected in a volume of roughly 9.8 milliliters. The study isolated at least 6.5 million PBMCs from each sample. The chain is built from TRBV5-4 and TRBJ1-2; 9 positions match TRBD1. The sample taken for sequencing was blood. This TCR came from a man younger than 30 in good health. The chain's CDR3 is CAGSARTGDYGYTF. The CDR3 nucleotides read TGTGCCGGCAGCGCCAGGACAGGGGACTATGGCTACACCTTC.